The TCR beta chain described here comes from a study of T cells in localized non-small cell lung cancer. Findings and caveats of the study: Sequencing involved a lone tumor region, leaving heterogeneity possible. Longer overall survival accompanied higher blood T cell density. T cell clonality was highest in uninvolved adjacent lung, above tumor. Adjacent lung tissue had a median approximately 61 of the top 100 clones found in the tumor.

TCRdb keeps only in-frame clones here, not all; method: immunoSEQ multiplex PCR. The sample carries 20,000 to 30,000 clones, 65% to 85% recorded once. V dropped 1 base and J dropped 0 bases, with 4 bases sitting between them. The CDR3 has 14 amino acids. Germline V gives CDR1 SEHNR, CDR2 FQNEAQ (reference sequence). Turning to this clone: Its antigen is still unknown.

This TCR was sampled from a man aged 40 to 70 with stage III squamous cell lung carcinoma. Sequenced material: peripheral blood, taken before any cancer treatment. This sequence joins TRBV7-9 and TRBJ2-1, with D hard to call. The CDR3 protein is CASSLDLSYNEQFF. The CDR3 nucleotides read TGTGCCAGCAGCTTAGACCTCTCCTACAATGAGCAGTTCTTC.